This TCR beta chain was sequenced for a study of blood T cell repertoires in COVID-19 (dated by TCRdb to 2018 to 2021). With respect to the entire study: Samples covering the acute and convalescent phases of COVID-19 were provided by collaborators in the United States, Italy and Spain. Nearly every sample came with metadata listing a de-identified subject ID, COVID-19 status, age in years and sex. The material from the prospective study consisted of cDNA or gDNA derived from T cells, B-cell-depleted T cells, or PBMCs. The repertoires were released in a freely available public database intended as a resource for research on the immune response to SARS-CoV-2. Subjects who had been exposed to COVID-19, were actively infected with it, or had recovered from it provided the deeply sampled blood TCRbeta repertoires that made up the dataset. Samples were obtained from the ongoing ImmuneRACE study (first 160 participants) and from over a thousand subjects provided by 6 global collaborators. Where available, HLA class I and class II types were obtained from metadata supplied by the sample provider rather than from assay-based typing.

TCRbeta CDR3 regions were amplified from genomic DNA using the immunoSEQ Assay, a bias-controlled multiplex PCR. The original pipeline was this. Within the assay, amplification of reference gene primers was used to estimate how many nucleated cells each sample contained. Sequence reads were collapsed and filtered to measure the absolute abundance of every unique TCRbeta CDR3 rearrangement. For each sample, productive Simpson clonality was calculated as the square root of Simpson's diversity index over productive rearrangements. TCRdb took over this immuneACCESS table, retaining in-frame rearrangements with V and J assigned. Such tables are incomplete; in checked studies, under half of the missing clones stem from an unresolved V gene, and the remainder is unexplained. V, J and clone size derive from that table, while D and trimming were established from the DNA sequence. In all, the sample holds 110,000 to 150,000 clones, and approximately 83% of those were seen once. Of the sample, roughly 3% is held by the ten largest clones.

On this clone itself: Its antigen specificity is not known. No base-level quality is on record; no much larger clone is a single base apart.

Collaborating institutions collected whole blood in K2EDTA tubes following their own protocols. For TCRbeta analysis, collaborators shipped samples as frozen whole blood, isolated PBMCs, or DNA extracted from either of those sample types. What the study reported, not specific to this receptor: How much clinical and demographic metadata was included differed by source and by participant, and the metadata was provided uncurated.

The CDR1 and CDR2 encoded by the germline V gene are SGHRS and YFSETQ. The CDR3, from cysteine to phenylalanine, totals 14 residues. Just the 42-base CDR3 DNA is kept, in frame starting at base 1. Between the V and J ends, shortened by 5 bases and 1 base respectively, the junction contains 13 bases. This clonotype was sampled from an elderly woman with acute or convalescent COVID-19. The chain is assembled from TRBV5-1 and TRBJ2-7; TRBD1 is perhaps the D gene, given 6 matching bases. The specimen was peripheral blood. The CDR3 in this case is CASRFDRFSYEQYF. Read as DNA, the sequence is TGCGCCAGCAGATTTGACAGGTTTTCCTACGAGCAGTACTTC.